This T cell receptor beta chain was obtained from a study of shared clonotypes between healthy human individuals. The repertoire was sequenced with immunoSEQ multiplex PCR; TCRdb's copy has only in-frame clones and lacks some. This table has about 530,000 clones, about 75% appearing once. What was sequenced was PBMCs. This TCR was recovered from a woman between 35 and 50 years old in good health. Some clones in this sample may be carry-over from other donors' samples.

CDR3 sequence: CASSLRLVGTDTQYF. The CDR3 DNA follows: TGTGCCAGCAGCTTAAGACTAGTTGGCACAGATACGCAGTATTTT. J is TRBJ2-3 and V is TRBV14; D may be TRBD2 (6 bases). Germline V gene lookup returns CDR1 SGHDN and CDR2 FVKESK. V was pared by 5 bases and J by 1 base, with 13 bases between. This CDR3 is 15 amino acids long.